The 18 T cell receptor beta chains given below trace back to one sample, sequenced in a study of blood T cell repertoires in COVID-19. TCRdb's copy holds only in-frame clones and misses some; the assay was immunoSEQ multiplex PCR. Of about 280,000 clones in the sample, about 80% were seen once. Material: peripheral blood. Receptors originate from a woman aged 45-65 years who had recovered from COVID-19.

The chain is built from TRBV5-8 and TRBJ2-7; possibly TRBD1 for D (6 bases). CDR3 length: 14 amino acids. Trimming shortened V by 7 bases and J by 0 bases, and 14 bases separated the two germline ends. Germline values: CDR1 SGHTS, CDR2 YDEGEE. The CDR3 is CASWGQGSSYEQYF. CDR3 in DNA: TGTGCCAGCTGGGGGCAGGGGAGCTCCTACGAGCAGTACTTC. The variable domain in full, completed from reference TRBV5-8 and TRBJ2-7, reads EAGVTQSPTHLIKTRGQQATLRCSPISGHTSVYWYQQALGLGLQFLLWYDEGEERNRGNFPPRFSGRQFPNYSSELNVNALELEDSALYLCASWGQGSSYEQYFGPGTRLTVT.

The genes are TRBV5-1 and TRBJ2-3; 9 nucleotides align to TRBD1. Unmatched junction bases numbered 11, after V lost 4 bases and J lost 2 bases. The CDR3 is made up of 17 amino acids. From germline, CDR1 is SGHRS and CDR2 YFSETQ. This chain's CDR3 is CASSLPGTGLSTDTQYF. CDR3 nucleotides: TGCGCCAGCAGCCTTCCCGGGACAGGGCTTTCCACAGATACGCAGTATTTT.

V is TRBV2 and J is TRBJ2-7, with 7 bases matching TRBD1. The CDR3 sequence is 13 residues long. From germline, CDR1 is SNHLY and CDR2 FYNNEI. Trimming took 8 bases from V and 1 from J; bases not matched to a gene: 5. CDR3 in DNA: TGTGCCAGCCATGACAGGGATTCCTACGAGCAGTACTTC. Translated: CASHDRDSYEQYF.

The chain links TRBV5-1 to TRBJ1-2; tentatively, D is TRBD1 (6 bases). Trimming cost V 1 base and J 8 bases, with 15 bases left between them. CDR3 length: 14 residues. From germline, CDR1 is SGHRS and CDR2 YFSETQ. The DNA of the CDR3 is TGCGCCAGCAGCTTGCAGGGGCTATCGAGAGGCTACACCTTC. Amino acid sequence: CASSLQGLSRGYTF.

The V and J genes are TRBV6-2 or TRBV6-3 and TRBJ2-7; 8 bases map to TRBD2. The ends lost 0 bases at V and 5 bases at J; junction bases unmatched: 9. The CDR3 has 16 amino acids. Per the germline V gene, CDR1 is MNHEY and CDR2 is SVGEGT. CDR3 nucleotides: TGTGCCAGCAGTTACTCGACGAGCGGGAGTGTCAACGAGCAGTACTTC. Its protein is CASSYSTSGSVNEQYF.

The chain recombines TRBV18 with TRBJ2-7; TRBD2 matches at 9 bases. Germline V gene sequence: CDR1 KGHSH, CDR2 LQKENI. After removal of 5 bases from V and 2 bases from J, the junction contained 7 bases not matched to a gene. The CDR3 consists of 15 residues. The CDR3 bases are TGTGCCAGCTCATTGACTAGCGGAGCAACCTACGAGCAGTACTTC. This codes for CASSLTSGATYEQYF. The full variable domain, completed using reference TRBV18 and TRBJ2-7, is NAGVMQNPRHLVRRRGQEARLRCSPMKGHSHVYWYRQLPEEGLKFMVYLQKENIIDESGMPKERFSAEFPKEGPSILRIQQVVRGDSAAYFCASSLTSGATYEQYFGPGTRLTVT.

This clone was observed a single time. The rearrangement uses TRBV28 and TRBJ2-2; D unclear. V lost 1 base, J lost 5 bases, and 14 bases lay in between. Germline V lookup: CDR1 MDHEN, CDR2 SYDVKM. The CDR3 consists of 16 residues. The CDR3 region has the DNA TGTGCCAGCAGTTTATTTTCCGTTCGGGTGACCGGGGAGCTGTTTTTT. It translates to CASSLFSVRVTGELFF.

The V gene is TRBV7-8, the J gene TRBJ2-7, with 7 positions matching TRBD1. This CDR3 contains 15 residues. Trimming cost V 5 bases and J 0 bases; bases outside gene matches: 7. CDR1 and CDR2 (germline): SGHVS, FQNEAQ. The CDR3 is CASSPRQGTSYEQYF. CDR3 bases: TGTGCCAGCAGCCCCAGACAGGGCACCTCCTACGAGCAGTACTTC. Together with reference TRBV7-8 and TRBJ2-7, the CDR3 gives the full variable domain: GAGVSQSPRYKVAKRGQDVALRCDPISGHVSLFWYQQALGQGPEFLTYFQNEAQLDKSGLPSDRFFAERPEGSVSTLKIQRTQQEDSAVYLCASSPRQGTSYEQYFGPGTRLTVT.

About this clone: Other DNA sequences in the same sample also yield this CDR3. V gene TRBV19 combines with J gene TRBJ1-2; maybe TRBD1 (5 bases). With 4 bases removed from V and 2 bases from J, the gap between germline ends came to 8 bases. CDR1 LNHDA and CDR2 SQIVND come from the germline V gene (reference sequence). CDR3 length equals 13 residues. CDR3 sequence (DNA): TGTGCCAGTAGTAAGCAGGGCAACTATGGCTACACCTTC. This sequence encodes CASSKQGNYGYTF.

This clone was seen only once. The chain recombines TRBV6-5 with TRBJ2-1; TRBD2 matches 8 bases. The V and J ends lost 6 bases and 4 bases, in that order; junction bases with no gene match: 8. The germline gives CDR1 MNHEY, CDR2 SVGAGI. The CDR3 covers 15 residues. The CDR3 spells CASRPPGGQYNEQFF. The CDR3 nucleotides are TGTGCCAGCAGACCGCCGGGGGGGCAATACAATGAGCAGTTCTTC.

This clone was detected only a few times. This rearrangement joins TRBV9 to TRBJ1-1; TRBD1 agrees at 7 bases. Per germline, CDR1 SGDLS and CDR2 YYNGEE. This CDR3 is built from 13 residues. V shed 4 bases, J shed 1 base, and the junction held 1 base outside the gene matches. The CDR3 DNA reads TGTGCCAGCAGCAGACAGGGGAACACTGAAGCTTTCTTT. This encodes CASSRQGNTEAFF.

J is TRBJ1-2 and V is TRBV28; D perhaps matches TRBD1 (5 bases). Germline V gene lookup returns CDR1 MDHEN and CDR2 SYDVKM. The CDR3 runs 11 residues. Trimming shortened V by 8 bases and J by 7 bases, and 11 bases separated the two germline ends. CDR3 protein: CASGGRLGYTF. The CDR3 coding sequence is TGTGCCAGCGGGGGGAGACTTGGCTACACCTTC.

The V call is TRBV7-2, the J call TRBJ1-6; possibly TRBD1 for D (6 bases). CDR1 SGHTA and CDR2 FQGNSA come from the germline V gene. The CDR3 covers 15 residues. V lost 1 base and J lost 6, with 10 bases in between. CDR3 sequence reads: CASSLVSGANSPLHF. For the CDR3, the DNA is TGTGCCAGCAGCTTAGTGTCAGGGGCTAATTCACCCCTCCACTTT. Filled out from reference TRBV7-2 and TRBJ1-6, the complete variable domain reads GAGVSQSPSNKVTEKGKDVELRCDPISGHTALYWYRQSLGQGLEFLIYFQGNSAPDKSGLPSDRFSAERTGGSVSTLTIQRTQQEDSAVYLCASSLVSGANSPLHFGNGTRLTVT.

The chain employs TRBV3-1 (or the pseudogene TRBV3-2) and TRBJ2-4; D possibly corresponds to TRBD2 (7 bases). Germline loops: CDR1 LGHDT, CDR2 YNNKEL (reference sequence). The germline V and J ends were trimmed by 1 base and 8 bases, with 15 bases remaining between them. The CDR3 has 15 amino acids. The CDR3 nucleotides read TGTGCCAGCAGCCAAGGTGGGGGGGGCCCGGACATTCAGTACTTC. It is translated as CASSQGGGGPDIQYF.

The V gene is TRBV7-9, the J gene TRBJ1-4; weak D call: TRBD1 (6 bases). This CDR3 spans 14 amino acids. V was trimmed by 3 bases and J by 8 bases, leaving 13 bases between them. In germline, CDR1 is SEHNR, CDR2 FQNEAQ (reference sequence). CDR3 DNA: TGTGCCAGCAGCTTTGGGGGCAGGTGGGAAAAACTGTTTTTT. It is translated as CASSFGGRWEKLFF.

This clone is a singleton in its sample. The CDR3 loop is CASSRLGTRDNEQFF. The CDR3 nucleotides are TGTGCCAGCAGCCGTCTGGGGACTAGGGACAATGAGCAGTTCTTC. The J gene is TRBJ2-1, the V gene TRBV7-3; 8 nucleotides agree with TRBD2. CDR3 length: 15 amino acids. Germline-derived CDR1 and CDR2 are SGHTA and FQGTGA. V lost 5 bases to trimming and J lost 5 bases; unmatched junction nucleotides: 8.

The genes are TRBV7-3 and TRBJ1-5; D unclear. The CDR3 has 13 residues. V lost 5 bases and J 7 bases, leaving 12 bases between the germline ends. The V gene's germline CDR1 is SGHTA and CDR2 FQGTGA. Written as DNA, the CDR3 is TGTGCCAGCAGCCCGGGGAGAGACCAGCCCCAGCATTTT. Its translation is CASSPGRDQPQHF.

The chain uses TRBV7-2 and TRBJ1-1, with D perhaps TRBD1 (6 bases). The V gene's germline CDR1 is SGHTA and CDR2 FQGNSA. The CDR3 contains 15 residues. Trimming stripped 5 bases from V and 6 bases from J, with 19 bases between. This CDR3 reads CASSAFPGEGAEAFF. The CDR3 DNA reads TGTGCCAGCAGCGCGTTCCCAGGGGAAGGGGCTGAAGCTTTCTTT.